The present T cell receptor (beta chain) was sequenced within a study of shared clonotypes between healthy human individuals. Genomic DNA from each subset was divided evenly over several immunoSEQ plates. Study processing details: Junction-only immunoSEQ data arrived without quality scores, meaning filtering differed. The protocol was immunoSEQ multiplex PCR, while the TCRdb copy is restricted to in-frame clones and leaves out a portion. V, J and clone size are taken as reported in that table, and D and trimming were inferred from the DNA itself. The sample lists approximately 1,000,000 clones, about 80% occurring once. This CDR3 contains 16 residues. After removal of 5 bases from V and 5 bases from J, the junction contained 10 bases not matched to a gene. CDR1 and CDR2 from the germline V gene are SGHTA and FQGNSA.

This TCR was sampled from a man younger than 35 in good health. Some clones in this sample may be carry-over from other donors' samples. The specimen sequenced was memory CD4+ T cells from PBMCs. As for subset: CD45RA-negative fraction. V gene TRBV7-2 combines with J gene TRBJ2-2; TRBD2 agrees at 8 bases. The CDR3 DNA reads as TGTGCCAGCAGCCAAAACGGGGTAGCGGGAACCGGGGAGCTGTTTTTT. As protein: CASSQNGVAGTGELFF.